The 21 T cell receptor beta chains given below trace back to one sample, sequenced in a study of T cell changes during pregnancy in multiple sclerosis. Repertoires were generated with immunoSEQ multiplex PCR, while TCRdb's copy carries only in-frame clones and drops some. The table lists fewer than 140,000 clones, 85% to 95% of them singletons. The material sequenced was peripheral blood, taken after pregnancy. These receptors came from a female donor with multiple sclerosis, enrolled in a pregnancy study.

V gene TRBV5-3 combines with J gene TRBJ2-7; the D gene is possibly TRBD2 (6 bases). TRBV5-3 is an ORF, and what it does is uncertain. The CDR3 loop spans 13 amino acids. The V end was cut by 5 bases, the J end by 5 bases, with 14 bases between. The chain's CDR3 is CARRLTSCHEQYF. In DNA form, the CDR3 reads TGTGCCAGAAGACTTACTAGCTGCCACGAGCAGTACTTC.

This chain joins TRBV9 and TRBJ1-1; 8 nucleotides agree with TRBD1. Germline V lookup: CDR1 SGDLS, CDR2 YYNGEE. The CDR3 runs 16 residues. V was pared by 2 bases and J by 1 base, with 7 bases of the junction left unmatched. Written as DNA, the CDR3 is TGTGCCAGCAGCGTGACAGGGGACGCTTGGAACACTGAAGCTTTCTTT. Translation gives CASSVTGDAWNTEAFF.

This chain uses TRBV7-6 with TRBJ1-4; 9 nucleotides line up with TRBD1. The CDR3 sequence is 17 residues long. V lost 1 base, J lost 8 bases, and 11 bases stayed unmatched. Germline assignment: CDR1 SGHVS and CDR2 FNYEAQ. The CDR3 loop reads CASSLGLSGTGNEKLFF. The CDR3, as DNA: TGTGCCAGCAGCTTAGGGTTATCCGGGACAGGGAACGAAAAACTGTTTTTT. Full variable domain (outside the CDR3, taken from reference TRBV7-6 and TRBJ1-4): GAGVSQSPRYKVTKRGQDVALRCDPISGHVSLYWYRQALGQGPEFLTYFNYEAQQDKSGLPNDRFSAERPEGSISTLTIQRTEQRDSAMYRCASSLGLSGTGNEKLFFGSGTQLSVL.

The V and J genes are TRBV27 and TRBJ2-2, with D possibly matching TRBD1 (5 bases). CDR3 length: 16 residues. Germline V gene lookup returns CDR1 MNHEY and CDR2 SMNVEV (reference sequence). V was trimmed by 5 bases and J by 1 base, leaving 14 bases between them. As DNA, the CDR3 is TGTGCCAGCAGTAACCCAGGGCCCGGGAACACCGGGGAGCTGTTTTTT. Amino acid sequence: CASSNPGPGNTGELFF.

The chain recombines TRBV27 with TRBJ2-2, with TRBD2 matching over 12 bases. The V and J ends lost 8 bases and 3 bases, in that order; junction bases with no gene match: 13. The CDR3 has 18 residues. In germline, CDR1 is MNHEY, CDR2 SMNVEV (reference sequence). The CDR3 nucleotides read TGTGCCAGCGCCCTCCGGGCTAGCGGGAGGGCCCACACCGGGGAGCTGTTTTTT. Encoded protein: CASALRASGRAHTGELFF.

The chain recombines TRBV15 with TRBJ2-7; maybe TRBD1 (6 bases). V lost 0 bases and J lost 2, with 8 bases in between. The CDR3 consists of 14 residues. Germline CDR1 and CDR2: LNHNV and YYDKDF (reference sequence). CDR3 sequence reads: CATSREGAAYEQYF. The DNA of the CDR3 is TGTGCCACCAGCAGAGAGGGGGCCGCCTACGAGCAGTACTTC. Using reference TRBV15 and TRBJ2-7 for the parts outside the CDR3, the full variable domain is DAMVIQNPRYQVTQFGKPVTLSCSQTLNHNVMYWYQQKSSQAPKLLFHYYDKDFNNEADTPDNFQSRRPNTSFCFLDIRSPGLGDTAMYLCATSREGAAYEQYFGPGTRLTVT.

The genes are TRBV11-2 and TRBJ1-1, with a tentative D call TRBD1 (6 bases). This CDR3 is built from 14 residues. Trimming took 1 base from V and 4 from J, leaving 10 bases between them. Germline CDR1 SGHAT, CDR2 FQNNGV. As DNA, the CDR3 is TGTGCCAGCAGCTTAGTAACAGGGCCCACTGAAGCTTTCTTT. It is translated as CASSLVTGPTEAFF.

The chain combines TRBV30 with TRBJ1-2; 11 nucleotides align to TRBD1. V dropped 7 bases and J dropped 8; count of bases not matched to a gene: 21. The germline V gene encodes CDR1 GTSNPN and CDR2 SVGIG (reference sequence). This CDR3 spans 17 amino acids. The CDR3 spells CAFKTYPKPGQGGGYTF. DNA for the CDR3: TGTGCCTTTAAAACTTATCCGAAACCGGGACAGGGGGGAGGCTACACCTTC.

V and J are TRBV5-4 and TRBJ2-2, with D perhaps TRBD2 (6 bases). The length of the CDR3 is 15 residues. Germline-derived CDR1 and CDR2 are SGHNT and YYREEE (reference sequence). The V and J ends lost 5 bases and 5 bases respectively, with 16 bases between them. The CDR3 loop reads CASSLRVAGTGELFF. CDR3 coding DNA: TGTGCCAGCAGTCTGAGGGTTGCGGGGACCGGGGAGCTGTTTTTT.

A few counts support this clone. The chain carries TRBV5-6 and TRBJ1-6; TRBD1 matches at 9 bases. The CDR3 is 14 residues long. CDR1 and CDR2 (germline): SGHDT, YYEEEE. Trimming at V came to 5 bases and at J to 9 bases, leaving 6 bases not matched to a gene. The CDR3 reads CASRQTGGGSPLHF. The DNA of the CDR3 is TGTGCCAGCAGACAGACAGGGGGTGGTTCACCCCTCCACTTT.

The rearrangement uses TRBV5-1 and TRBJ2-1; 7 nucleotides align to TRBD2. V lost 5 bases and J lost 5; bases outside the gene matches: 10. There are 15 residues in the CDR3. Germline values: CDR1 SGHRS, CDR2 YFSETQ. The CDR3: CASRDPSGGDNEQFF. The CDR3 DNA follows: TGCGCCAGCAGAGACCCGTCTGGGGGGGACAATGAGCAGTTCTTC.

In its sample, this clone was seen once. J is TRBJ2-2 and V is TRBV9; D may be TRBD1 (5 bases). This CDR3 region has 16 residues. The V end was cut by 0 bases, the J end by 3 bases, with 12 bases between. Per the germline V gene, CDR1 is SGDLS and CDR2 is YYNGEE. CDR3 DNA: TGTGCCAGCAGCGTAGAGCCCAGGGCGGACACCGGGGAGCTGTTTTTT. Translation gives CASSVEPRADTGELFF.

The V call is TRBV7-9, the J call TRBJ2-5, with 8 positions matching TRBD2. J gave up 1 base and V 7 bases, and 5 bases lay outside the gene matches. The germline gives CDR1 SEHNR, CDR2 FQNEAQ (reference sequence). The length of the CDR3 is 14 residues. In nucleotides, the CDR3 is TGTGCCAGCACGCAGCGGGAGCTCCAAGAGACCCAGTACTTC. Its translation is CASTQRELQETQYF.

The V and J genes are TRBV19 and TRBJ2-3, with 8 bases that match TRBD2. The V and J ends lost 2 bases and 2 bases, in that order; junction bases with no gene match: 3. This CDR3 comprises 15 residues. Germline assignment: CDR1 LNHDA and CDR2 SQIVND (reference sequence). In nucleotides, the CDR3 is TGTGCCAGTAGTATACAGGGACTAGTCACAGATACGCAGTATTTT. It is translated as CASSIQGLVTDTQYF.

This clone was picked up a small number of times. J is TRBJ1-6 and V is TRBV9, with 8 positions matching TRBD1. The V gene's germline CDR1 is SGDLS and CDR2 YYNGEE. The junction had 10 bases not matched to a gene; V was cut back by 4 bases and J by 7 bases. The CDR3 is 16 residues long. CDR3 sequence (DNA): TGTGCCAGCAGCCGATCCCAGGGGGCAAGGAATTCACCCCTCCACTTT. This encodes CASSRSQGARNSPLHF.

The chain employs TRBV5-1 and TRBJ2-3, with 7 bases matching TRBD2. The CDR3 loop spans 16 amino acids. V trimming: 4 bases; J trimming: 2 bases; junction bases outside the gene matches: 10. Per germline, CDR1 SGHRS and CDR2 YFSETQ. CDR3 nucleotide sequence: TGCGCCAGCAGCCTGTGGGGGGGACTCGTCACAGATACGCAGTATTTT. Its protein is CASSLWGGLVTDTQYF.

The chain couples TRBV19 to TRBJ1-2; the D gene is possibly TRBD1 (6 bases). The CDR3 extends over 13 amino acids. V was clipped by 7 bases and J by 2 bases, with 11 bases between them. Per the germline V gene, CDR1 is LNHDA and CDR2 is SQIVND (reference sequence). The CDR3 here is CASKIQGNYGYTF. CDR3 bases: TGTGCCAGTAAGATCCAGGGGAACTATGGCTACACCTTC.

The chain employs TRBV5-6 and TRBJ2-5; TRBD1 aligns across 10 bases. The length of the CDR3 is 15 residues. Germline loops: CDR1 SGHDT, CDR2 YYEEEE. The trim removed 4 bases at V and 4 bases at J, leaving 7 bases unmatched. The CDR3 nucleotides are TGTGCCAGCAGCCGGGACAGGGGAAAACCAGAGACCCAGTACTTC. Translated, it gives CASSRDRGKPETQYF.

The chain joins TRBV6-6 to TRBJ2-1, with 7 bases aligning to TRBD1. The length of the CDR3 is 13 residues. The V and J ends lost 6 bases and 4 bases, in that order; junction bases with no gene match: 3. CDR1 is MNHNY and CDR2 is SVGAGI in the germline V gene (reference sequence). CDR3 sequence: CASSQQGYNEQFF. The CDR3 DNA reads as TGTGCCAGCAGCCAACAGGGGTACAATGAGCAGTTCTTC.

This CDR3 is CASSLQKRRSGANVLTF. CDR3 bases: TGTGCCAGCAGCTTACAGAAGCGGCGCTCTGGGGCCAACGTCCTGACTTTC. The chain has TRBV7-2 and TRBJ2-6; a possible D gene is TRBD2 (5 bases). This CDR3 comprises 17 residues. Trimming stripped 2 bases from V and 0 bases from J, with 11 bases between. The germline V gene has CDR1 SGHTA and CDR2 FQGNSA.

The chain uses TRBV19 and TRBJ2-2; TRBD2 aligns across 11 bases. This CDR3 spans 16 amino acids. The V and J ends lost 4 bases and 7 bases, in that order; junction bases with no gene match: 8. CDR1 and CDR2 from the germline V gene are LNHDA and SQIVND (reference sequence). The DNA for the CDR3 is TGTGCCAGTAGTACGCTAGCGGGAGGAGGAGTCGGGGAGCTGTTTTTT. As protein: CASSTLAGGGVGELFF.